The rows below give T cell receptor beta chains drawn from one sample of a study of blood T cell repertoires in COVID-19. The repertoire was sequenced with immunoSEQ multiplex PCR; TCRdb's copy has only in-frame clones and lacks some. This table holds 71,000 or so clones, over 75% found once. The material sequenced was peripheral blood. The receptors derive from a woman between 18 and 29 years old with acute or convalescent COVID-19. Both conserved end residues are part of each CDR3. The order of the fields is V gene, J gene, CDR3 protein.

>TRBV10-3|TRBJ1-1
CAISESIGTDEAFF
>TRBV3-1/TRBV3-2|TRBJ2-3
CASRGDTDTQYF
>TRBV24-1|TRBJ2-1
CATSDPTAGTSGYNEQFF
>TRBV27|TRBJ2-7
CASSRDRLEDKYF
>TRBV5-8|TRBJ2-7
CASSADRNYEQYF
>TRBV30|TRBJ2-7
CAWKPGTPTREQYF
>TRBV7-9|TRBJ1-1
CASSLQGYTEAFF
>TRBV4-1|TRBJ2-2
CASSQGGQNTGELFF
>TRBV7-2|TRBJ1-2
CASSLSNTVYGYTF
>TRBV27|TRBJ2-5
CASSRGRGMASGRQETQYF
>TRBV6-5|TRBJ2-5
CASSPGQGARETQYF
>TRBV27|TRBJ2-2
CASSLMGLADNTGELFF
>TRBV14|TRBJ1-2
CASSPTIRDSNYGYTF
>TRBV6-5|TRBJ2-7
CASSYRGTYEQYF
>TRBV5-1|TRBJ2-1
CASSLSAGSRYNEQFF
>TRBV24-1|TRBJ1-2
CATSSRDSNGYTF
>TRBV15|TRBJ1-2
CATSTRTTGDGYTF
>TRBV19|TRBJ1-6
CASSIQGGVSPLHF
>TRBV6-5|TRBJ2-7
CASRDRGKSSYEQYF
>TRBV27|TRBJ2-3
CASKWSSGTDTQYF
>TRBV6-5|TRBJ2-5
CASSGGPGNQETQYF
>TRBV20-1|TRBJ1-2
CSASTNLNYGYTF
>TRBV6-5|TRBJ2-7
CASSYRGSSYEQYF
>TRBV19|TRBJ2-2
CASSSGILNTGELFF
>TRBV9|TRBJ1-1
CASRLPLSANTEAFF
>TRBV20-1|TRBJ2-7
CSASRRQGANEQYF
>TRBV6-5|TRBJ2-5
CASRRQMYQETQYF
>TRBV5-6|TRBJ2-1
CASSKTRDNEQFF
>TRBV5-1|TRBJ2-3
CASSLTGTSGNTDTQYF